This T cell receptor beta chain was sequenced for a study of T cell responses to AZD1222 COVID-19 vaccine. Trimming shortened V by 3 bases and J by 4 bases, and 10 bases separated the two germline ends. Germline loops: CDR1 LNHDA, CDR2 SQIVND (reference sequence). The CDR3 has 13 residues. TCRdb's table, derived via immunoSEQ multiplex PCR, lists solely in-frame clones and lacks some. The table includes approximately 110,000 clones, over 85% detected once. This TCR was sampled from an adult in good health. Here the sequenced sample was peripheral blood, taken on day 0 of AZD1222 vaccination. V gene TRBV19 combines with J gene TRBJ2-7, with TRBD2 as a possible D gene (6 bases). CDR3 DNA sequence: TGTGCCAGTAGTATGGGGGGTGAATACGAGCAGTACTTC. Its translation: CASSMGGEYEQYF.